This T cell receptor (beta chain) derives from a study of blood T cells in healthy people across ages. Germline V lookup: CDR1 DFQATT, CDR2 SNEGSKA (reference sequence). The ends lost 3 bases at V and 6 bases at J; junction bases unmatched: 8. The CDR3 totals 15 residues. Alongside a J-beta primer mix, a sample-barcoded 5' primer served in a second PCR lasting about 6 to 12 cycles. TCRdb re-called the 5' RACE reads with MiXCR, one entry per CDR3 protein. The data hold about 1.1 million distinct CDR3 sequences, with about two fifths observed a single time. This clonotype was found a few times. This receptor was identified in a man younger than 30 in good health. Sequenced sample: blood. The chain uses TRBV20-1 and TRBJ1-6; 7 positions match TRBD1. CDR3: CSARDLDRANSPLHF. The CDR3 nucleotides are TGCAGTGCTAGGGACCTAGACAGGGCTAATTCACCCCTCCACTTT.